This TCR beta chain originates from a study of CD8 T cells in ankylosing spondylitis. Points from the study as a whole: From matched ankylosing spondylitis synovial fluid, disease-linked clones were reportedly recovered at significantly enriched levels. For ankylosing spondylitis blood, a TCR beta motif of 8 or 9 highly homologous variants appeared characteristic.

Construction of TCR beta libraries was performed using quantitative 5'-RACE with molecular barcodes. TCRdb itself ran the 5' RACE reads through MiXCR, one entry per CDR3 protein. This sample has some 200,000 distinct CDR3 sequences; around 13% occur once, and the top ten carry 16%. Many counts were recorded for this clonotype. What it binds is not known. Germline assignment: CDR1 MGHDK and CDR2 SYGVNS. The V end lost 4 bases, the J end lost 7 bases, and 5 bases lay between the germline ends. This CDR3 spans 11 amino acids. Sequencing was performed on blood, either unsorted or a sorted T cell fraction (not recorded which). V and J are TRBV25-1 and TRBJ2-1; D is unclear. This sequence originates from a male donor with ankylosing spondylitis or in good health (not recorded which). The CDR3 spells CASSVGNEQFF. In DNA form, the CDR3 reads TGTGCCAGCAGTGTGGGGAATGAGCAGTTCTTC.